These T cell receptor beta chains were read from a single sample in a study of T-cell reconstitution after alpha-beta-depleted transplantation in children. TCRdb re-derived calls from the PCR reads in MiXCR, one entry per CDR3 protein. The data hold about 980,000 distinct CDR3 sequences, with under 30% observed a single time. The sequenced sample was PBMCs, mostly from graft donor cells, obtained 360 days after TCRalphabeta/CD19-depleted stem cell transplant. Receptors were obtained from a boy less than two years old who had a stem cell transplant for SCID, so the T cells may come from the graft donor. Both conserved end residues are part of each CDR3. The D gene is left open where the match is weak. Expanded clones are given a class, and other clones once, few, many or no size at all.

v_call: TRBV10-3
d_call: NA
clone_size: NA
j_call: TRBJ2-1
cdr3_aa: CAISGGPYNEQFF
cdr3_nt: TGTGCCATCAGCGGGGGGCCATACAATGAGCAGTTCTTC

v_call: TRBV6-5
d_call: NA
clone_size: many
j_call: TRBJ2-7
cdr3_aa: CASSYGAPYEQYF
cdr3_nt: TGTGCCAGCAGTTACGGGGCCCCCTACGAGCAGTACTTC

v_call: TRBV2
d_call: TRBD1
clone_size: few
j_call: TRBJ2-7
cdr3_aa: CASSLGQGWPYEQYF
cdr3_nt: TGTGCCAGCAGTTTGGGACAGGGATGGCCCTACGAGCAGTACTTC

v_call: TRBV12-3/TRBV12-4
d_call: NA
clone_size: NA
j_call: TRBJ1-1
cdr3_aa: CASSKWAGGNTEAFF
cdr3_nt: TGTGCCAGCTCAAAATGGGCAGGAGGTAACACTGAAGCTTTCTTT

v_call: TRBV18
d_call: NA
clone_size: NA
j_call: TRBJ1-1
cdr3_aa: CASSPKNSGTETEAFF
cdr3_nt: TGTGCCAGCTCACCCAAGAATTCCGGGACGGAAACTGAAGCTTTCTTT

v_call: TRBV29-1
d_call: NA
clone_size: NA
j_call: TRBJ2-1
cdr3_aa: CSVGFRAGDGEQFF
cdr3_nt: TGCAGCGTTGGTTTCCGGGCAGGGGACGGTGAGCAGTTCTTC

v_call: TRBV2
d_call: NA
clone_size: NA
j_call: TRBJ2-5
cdr3_aa: CASRGPPPETQYF
cdr3_nt: TGTGCCAGCAGAGGTCCGCCCCCAGAGACCCAGTACTTC

v_call: TRBV5-6
d_call: NA
clone_size: NA
j_call: TRBJ1-5
cdr3_aa: CASSSFSNQPQHF
cdr3_nt: TGTGCCAGCAGCTCTTTTAGCAATCAGCCCCAGCATTTT

v_call: TRBV20-1
d_call: NA
clone_size: few
j_call: TRBJ2-7
cdr3_aa: CSASYWGDEQYF
cdr3_nt: TGCAGTGCTAGTTATTGGGGCGACGAGCAGTACTTC

v_call: TRBV9
d_call: TRBD1
clone_size: NA
j_call: TRBJ2-7
cdr3_aa: CASSRAGTGSGKQYF
cdr3_nt: TGTGCCAGCAGCAGAGCCGGGACAGGGTCGGGCAAGCAGTACTTC

v_call: TRBV5-1
d_call: TRBD2
clone_size: NA
j_call: TRBJ2-7
cdr3_aa: CASTPGLAGIYEQYF
cdr3_nt: TGCGCCAGCACCCCCGGCCTAGCGGGGATCTACGAGCAGTACTTC

v_call: TRBV10-3
d_call: NA
clone_size: few
j_call: TRBJ1-3
cdr3_aa: CAISEMGSSGNTIYF
cdr3_nt: TGTGCCATCAGTGAGATGGGGTCCTCTGGAAACACCATATATTTT

v_call: TRBV12-3/TRBV12-4
d_call: TRBD1
clone_size: NA
j_call: TRBJ2-7
cdr3_aa: CASSGGTGSPGSEQYF
cdr3_nt: TGTGCCAGCAGTGGGGGGACAGGCTCCCCCGGAAGCGAGCAGTACTTC

v_call: TRBV18
d_call: NA
clone_size: NA
j_call: TRBJ2-7
cdr3_aa: CASSLHSGAYEQYF
cdr3_nt: TGTGCCAGCTCACTGCACTCGGGAGCCTACGAGCAGTACTTC

v_call: TRBV29-1
d_call: NA
clone_size: few
j_call: TRBJ1-1
cdr3_aa: CSVQQGVGNTEAFF
cdr3_nt: TGCAGCGTCCAACAGGGAGTCGGGAACACTGAAGCTTTCTTT

v_call: TRBV20-1
d_call: NA
clone_size: NA
j_call: TRBJ1-2
cdr3_aa: CSANTGENYGYTF
cdr3_nt: TGCAGTGCCAACACGGGGGAAAACTATGGCTACACCTTC

v_call: TRBV12-2
d_call: NA
clone_size: NA
j_call: TRBJ1-1
cdr3_aa: CASRLFQMMRRVGVHTEAFF
cdr3_nt: TGTGCAAGTCGCTTATTTCAAATGATGCGCAGGGTGGGGGTTCACACTGAAGCTTTCTTT

v_call: TRBV28
d_call: NA
clone_size: many
j_call: TRBJ2-3
cdr3_aa: CASREGGTDTQYF
cdr3_nt: TGTGCCAGCAGGGAGGGAGGCACAGATACGCAGTATTTT

v_call: TRBV29-1
d_call: NA
clone_size: few
j_call: TRBJ2-3
cdr3_aa: CSSGGLLTDTQYF
cdr3_nt: TGCAGCTCCGGGGGGCTGCTCACAGATACGCAGTATTTT

v_call: TRBV5-5
d_call: TRBD1
clone_size: NA
j_call: TRBJ1-3
cdr3_aa: CASSLARGQGTSGNTIYF
cdr3_nt: TGTGCCAGCAGCTTAGCCCGCGGACAGGGGACCTCTGGAAACACCATATATTTT

v_call: TRBV7-9
d_call: NA
clone_size: once
j_call: TRBJ1-1
cdr3_aa: CASSLRVQREASTEAFF
cdr3_nt: TGTGCCAGCAGCTTACGGGTCCAGCGTGAGGCATCCACTGAAGCTTTCTTT

v_call: TRBV12-3/TRBV12-4
d_call: TRBD2
clone_size: NA
j_call: TRBJ2-3
cdr3_aa: CASSPQSGVPTYTQYF
cdr3_nt: TGTGCCAGCAGTCCCCAAAGCGGGGTACCCACCTATACGCAGTATTTT

v_call: TRBV6-5
d_call: TRBD2
clone_size: NA
j_call: TRBJ2-5
cdr3_aa: CASSYNRLAGGQETQYF
cdr3_nt: TGTGCCAGCAGTTACAATCGTCTAGCGGGGGGGCAGGAGACCCAGTACTTC

v_call: TRBV6-5
d_call: NA
clone_size: few
j_call: TRBJ1-1
cdr3_aa: CASSYGGWSTEAFF
cdr3_nt: TGTGCCAGCAGTTACGGGGGGTGGAGCACTGAAGCTTTCTTT

v_call: TRBV27
d_call: NA
clone_size: few
j_call: TRBJ2-3
cdr3_aa: CASSADSDGEADTQYF
cdr3_nt: TGTGCCAGCAGCGCCGATTCGGACGGGGAAGCAGATACGCAGTATTTT

v_call: TRBV7-3
d_call: TRBD1
clone_size: NA
j_call: TRBJ2-2
cdr3_aa: CASSLGTAKRTGELFF
cdr3_nt: TGTGCCAGCAGCTTAGGGACAGCAAAACGGACCGGGGAGCTGTTTTTT

v_call: TRBV29-1
d_call: TRBD1
clone_size: NA
j_call: TRBJ2-1
cdr3_aa: CSVGGQVSYNEQFF
cdr3_nt: TGCAGCGTTGGGGGACAGGTCTCCTACAATGAGCAGTTCTTC

v_call: TRBV7-2
d_call: NA
clone_size: NA
j_call: TRBJ1-1
cdr3_aa: CASSWDGGTEAFF
cdr3_nt: TGTGCCAGCAGCTGGGACGGGGGAACTGAAGCTTTCTTT

v_call: TRBV11-2
d_call: NA
clone_size: NA
j_call: TRBJ2-1
cdr3_aa: CASSSHDQGFLPSYNEQFF
cdr3_nt: TGTGCCAGCAGTTCCCACGACCAGGGGTTCCTTCCCTCCTACAATGAGCAGTTCTTC

v_call: TRBV20-1
d_call: NA
clone_size: NA
j_call: TRBJ2-1
cdr3_aa: CSARKVNEQFF
cdr3_nt: TGCAGTGCTAGGAAAGTAAATGAGCAGTTCTTC

v_call: TRBV7-6
d_call: NA
clone_size: NA
j_call: TRBJ2-3
cdr3_aa: CASSLFTGADTQYF
cdr3_nt: TGTGCCAGCAGCCTCTTCACGGGGGCAGATACGCAGTATTTT

v_call: TRBV5-1
d_call: TRBD1
clone_size: NA
j_call: TRBJ1-1
cdr3_aa: CASSRDRGGGTEAFF
cdr3_nt: TGCGCCAGCAGCCGCGACAGGGGCGGGGGGACTGAAGCTTTCTTT

v_call: TRBV28
d_call: TRBD2
clone_size: few
j_call: TRBJ2-5
cdr3_aa: CASSPASGGTAPGQETQYF
cdr3_nt: TGTGCCAGCAGTCCCGCTAGCGGGGGGACGGCCCCGGGCCAAGAGACCCAGTACTTC

v_call: TRBV4-2
d_call: NA
clone_size: few
j_call: TRBJ2-7
cdr3_aa: CASSQDDRPTYEQYF
cdr3_nt: TGTGCCAGCAGCCAAGATGACAGGCCAACCTACGAGCAGTACTTC

v_call: TRBV5-1
d_call: TRBD1
clone_size: NA
j_call: TRBJ2-5
cdr3_aa: CASSPGQGAFGEYF
cdr3_nt: TGCGCCAGCAGCCCGGGACAGGGGGCGTTCGGAGAGTACTTC

v_call: TRBV7-9
d_call: TRBD1
clone_size: few
j_call: TRBJ1-2
cdr3_aa: CASTRDRGNYGYTF
cdr3_nt: TGTGCCAGCACCCGGGACAGGGGCAACTATGGCTACACCTTC

v_call: TRBV5-5
d_call: NA
clone_size: few
j_call: TRBJ2-5
cdr3_aa: CASSLGAVLETQYF
cdr3_nt: TGTGCCAGCAGCTTGGGTGCTGTTCTTGAGACCCAGTACTTC

v_call: TRBV12-3/TRBV12-4
d_call: TRBD1
clone_size: few
j_call: TRBJ2-1
cdr3_aa: CASSNTQGAIEQFF
cdr3_nt: TGTGCCAGCAGTAACACTCAGGGGGCTATTGAGCAGTTCTTC

v_call: TRBV7-2
d_call: NA
clone_size: NA
j_call: TRBJ2-7
cdr3_aa: CASSSHRVHEQYF
cdr3_nt: TGTGCCAGCAGCTCCCACAGGGTTCACGAGCAGTACTTC

v_call: TRBV14
d_call: NA
clone_size: NA
j_call: TRBJ2-3
cdr3_aa: CASSQVAGSPDTQYF
cdr3_nt: TGTGCCAGCAGCCAAGTGGCAGGGAGCCCAGATACGCAGTATTTT

v_call: TRBV5-1
d_call: NA
clone_size: few
j_call: TRBJ2-2
cdr3_aa: CASSLETGNRRTGELFF
cdr3_nt: TGCGCCAGCAGCTTGGAAACAGGGAATCGAAGGACCGGGGAGCTGTTTTTT

v_call: TRBV4-3
d_call: NA
clone_size: NA
j_call: TRBJ2-1
cdr3_aa: CASSQESLPTNEQFF
cdr3_nt: TGCGCCAGCAGCCAAGAGTCCCTGCCCACCAATGAGCAGTTCTTC

v_call: TRBV2
d_call: NA
clone_size: few
j_call: TRBJ1-2
cdr3_aa: CASSDKQSYGYTF
cdr3_nt: TGTGCCAGCAGTGATAAACAGTCCTATGGCTACACCTTC

v_call: TRBV6-5
d_call: TRBD1
clone_size: few
j_call: TRBJ2-7
cdr3_aa: CASSYGQGRSYEQYF
cdr3_nt: TGTGCCAGCAGTTACGGACAGGGACGCTCCTACGAGCAGTACTTC

v_call: TRBV28
d_call: NA
clone_size: NA
j_call: TRBJ1-4
cdr3_aa: CASSPLSGPNEKLFF
cdr3_nt: TGTGCCAGTAGCCCTTTAAGTGGGCCTAATGAAAAACTGTTTTTT

v_call: TRBV27
d_call: TRBD1
clone_size: few
j_call: TRBJ2-7
cdr3_aa: CASSRPGTGRYEQYF
cdr3_nt: TGTGCCAGCAGTAGACCCGGGACAGGGCGGTACGAGCAGTACTTC

v_call: TRBV27
d_call: NA
clone_size: few
j_call: TRBJ1-1
cdr3_aa: CASKVVGLTEAFF
cdr3_nt: TGTGCCAGCAAGGTCGTTGGCTTAACTGAAGCTTTCTTT

v_call: TRBV3-1
d_call: NA
clone_size: NA
j_call: TRBJ2-1
cdr3_aa: CASSQDLVPRLWEQFF
cdr3_nt: TGTGCCAGCAGCCAAGATCTCGTTCCTAGATTATGGGAGCAGTTCTTC

v_call: TRBV18
d_call: TRBD1
clone_size: few
j_call: TRBJ1-1
cdr3_aa: CASSGTGGLMNTEAFF
cdr3_nt: TGTGCCAGCTCCGGCACAGGGGGTCTCATGAACACTGAAGCTTTCTTT

v_call: TRBV20-1
d_call: NA
clone_size: NA
j_call: TRBJ1-5
cdr3_aa: CSARVGDSNQPQHF
cdr3_nt: TGCAGTGCTAGAGTGGGGGATAGCAATCAGCCCCAGCATTTT

v_call: TRBV25-1
d_call: NA
clone_size: few
j_call: TRBJ1-1
cdr3_aa: CASSESTATEAFF
cdr3_nt: TGTGCCAGCAGTGAATCGACGGCCACTGAAGCTTTCTTT

v_call: TRBV4-1
d_call: TRBD2
clone_size: NA
j_call: TRBJ2-1
cdr3_aa: CASSQGGGRRSYNEQFF
cdr3_nt: TGCGCCAGCAGCCAAGGGGGCGGGAGGCGCTCCTACAATGAGCAGTTCTTC

v_call: TRBV12-3/TRBV12-4
d_call: TRBD1
clone_size: few
j_call: TRBJ1-4
cdr3_aa: CASSVWTGNEKLFF
cdr3_nt: TGTGCCAGCAGCGTATGGACAGGGAATGAAAAACTGTTTTTT